The 2 T cell receptor beta chains reported below all come from one sample, sequenced in a study of cytomegalovirus exposure and HLA in healthy donors (dated by TCRdb to the late 2010s). The protocol used for the library was the immunoSEQ multiplex PCR assay. For the multiplex PCR, a mixture combining 60 forward primers for TCR Vbeta segments and 13 reverse primers for TCR Jbeta segments was used. Drawn from immuneACCESS, this table holds only the in-frame rearrangements with V and J called that TCRdb kept. Clones are partly lost; checked studies trace under half to an unresolved V gene and leave the rest unexplained. This sample lists 150,000 or so clones; roughly four fifths were detected once. Of the sample, roughly 3.2% falls within the top ten clones. Material: PBMCs. These receptors were obtained from a man between 18 and 29 years old in good health and CMV-seropositive.

This clone was picked up one time. This chain connects TRBV5-6 to TRBJ2-5; 12 positions agree with TRBD2. Germline V gene sequence: CDR1 SGHDT, CDR2 YYEEEE. The CDR3 is made up of 13 amino acids. V lost 4 bases and J lost 9; bases outside the gene matches: 4. For the CDR3, the DNA is TGTGCCAGCAGCCTGACTAGCGGGAGTTCCCAGTACTTC. Protein: CASSLTSGSSQYF. Full variable domain (remainder filled in from reference TRBV5-6 and TRBJ2-5): DAGVTQSPTHLIKTRGQQVTLRCSPKSGHDTVSWYQQALGQGPQFIFQYYEEEERQRGNFPDRFSGHQFPNYSSELNVNALLLGDSALYLCASSLTSGSSQYFGPGTRLLVL.

In its sample, this clone is medium-sized. V and J are TRBV6-1 and TRBJ2-7; 10 bases align to TRBD2. The CDR3 extends over 16 amino acids. Germline assignment: CDR1 MNHNS and CDR2 SASEGT. V was clipped by 3 bases and J by 3 bases; unmatched bases: 8. The CDR3 sequence is CASSDLGASGSYEQYF. The CDR3 nucleotides are TGTGCCAGCAGTGATTTGGGTGCTAGCGGGAGCTACGAGCAGTACTTC.